Presented here are 17 T cell receptor beta chains from one specimen sequenced in a study of T cell responses to AZD1222 COVID-19 vaccine. TCRdb keeps only in-frame clones here, not all; method: immunoSEQ multiplex PCR. Here the sample spans just under 90,000 clones, approximately 89% being singletons. The material sequenced was peripheral blood, taken 28 days after the second AZD1222 dose. These receptors all come from an adult who received the AZD1222 COVID-19 vaccine.

V gene TRBV6-1 combines with J gene TRBJ1-2; 7 bases align to TRBD1. CDR1 MNHNS and CDR2 SASEGT come from the germline V gene. Losses at the gene ends were 2 bases for V and 1 base for J; bases not matched to a gene: 4. CDR3 size: 15 residues. CDR3 DNA sequence: TGTGCCAGCAGTGAATGGTCAGGGGGTAACTATGGCTACACCTTC. Translated: CASSEWSGGNYGYTF.

V and J are TRBV4-1 and TRBJ2-1; 7 positions match TRBD2. Germline CDR1 MGHRA, CDR2 YSYEKL. The CDR3 runs to 15 residues. Trimming took 6 bases from V and 5 from J; bases not matched to a gene: 10. In DNA form, the CDR3 reads TGCGCCAGCAGGGAGGGGCTAGCGGACCACAATGAGCAGTTCTTC. It is translated as CASREGLADHNEQFF.

The V gene is TRBV7-9, the J gene TRBJ1-1, with 8 bases identical to TRBD1. V trimming: 5 bases; J trimming: 9 bases; junction bases outside the gene matches: 5. The CDR3 loop spans 12 amino acids. In germline, CDR1 is SEHNR, CDR2 FQNEAQ (reference sequence). CDR3 DNA: TGTGCCAGCAGCCAAGGACAGGGACAAGCTTTCTTT. Its translation: CASSQGQGQAFF.

The chain couples TRBV7-3 to TRBJ1-2; weak D call: TRBD1 (5 bases). The length of the CDR3 is 13 residues. The germline gives CDR1 SGHTA, CDR2 FQGTGA. V gave up 5 bases and J gave up 5 bases, with 12 bases separating them. The CDR3 sequence is CASSLLGLYGYTF. CDR3 coding DNA: TGTGCCAGCAGCCTATTGGGGCTGTATGGCTACACCTTC.

The table lists this clone with a count of one. Other DNA sequences in the sample encode the same CDR3. The gene calls are TRBV28 and TRBJ2-5, with TRBD1 as a possible D gene (5 bases). CDR1 MDHEN and CDR2 SYDVKM come from the germline V gene. The CDR3 length is 12 residues. V was shortened by 4 bases and J by 2 bases, with 5 bases between the two germline ends. The DNA of the CDR3 is TGTGCCAGCAGTTACAGGCAAGAGACCCAGTACTTC. This gives the protein CASSYRQETQYF.

The rearrangement links TRBV4-2 to TRBJ1-2, with D unresolved. The CDR3 totals 14 residues. Germline-derived CDR1 and CDR2 are LGHNA and YNFKEQ. Trimming shortened V by 2 bases and J by 1 base, and 8 bases separated the two germline ends. CDR3 in amino acids: CASSQYGFNYGYTF. CDR3 bases: TGTGCCAGCAGCCAATACGGGTTTAACTATGGCTACACCTTC.

This chain uses TRBV11-2 with TRBJ1-2; TRBD1 might be the D (5 bases). The germline gives CDR1 SGHAT, CDR2 FQNNGV. The CDR3 runs 14 residues. Trimming stripped 0 bases from V and 4 bases from J, with 9 bases between. CDR3 protein: CASSLEGVGYGYTF. The CDR3 DNA reads TGTGCCAGCAGCTTAGAGGGGGTAGGCTATGGCTACACCTTC.

The chain combines TRBV28 with TRBJ2-7; D perhaps matches TRBD1 (6 bases). The CDR3 extends over 14 amino acids. Germline CDR1 reads MDHEN; CDR2 reads SYDVKM. V shed 5 bases and J shed 4 bases, with 15 bases lying between them. CDR3 bases: TGTGCCAGCAGTCCCGGGACATTAGTGTACGAGCAGTACTTC. Protein product: CASSPGTLVYEQYF.

This chain joins TRBV6-5 and TRBJ2-2, with TRBD1 matching 9 bases. In germline, CDR1 is MNHEY, CDR2 SVGAGI. The junction had 2 bases not matched to a gene; V was cut back by 8 bases and J by 4 bases. This CDR3 contains 13 residues. The CDR3 loop is CASRDRATGELFF. The DNA of the CDR3 is TGTGCCAGCCGGGACAGGGCCACCGGGGAGCTGTTTTTT.

The V and J genes are TRBV30 and TRBJ1-3; a weak D match, TRBD1 (5 bases). With 6 bases removed from V and 0 bases from J, the gap between germline ends came to 9 bases. The CDR3 extends over 13 amino acids. Germline assignment: CDR1 GTSNPN and CDR2 SVGIG (reference sequence). CDR3 sequence (DNA): TGTGCCTGCCAGGGTAACTCTGGAAACACCATATATTTT. It yields the protein CACQGNSGNTIYF.

V gene TRBV7-2 combines with J gene TRBJ1-3; 9 bases agree with TRBD1. This CDR3 spans 16 amino acids. J gave up 4 bases and V 1 base, and 5 bases lay outside the gene matches. Germline CDR1 SGHTA, CDR2 FQGNSA. CDR3 nucleotides: TGTGCCAGCAGCTTAGTATGGACAGGGGCGGGAAACACCATATATTTT. Protein: CASSLVWTGAGNTIYF.

A few counts support this clone. The V and J genes are TRBV5-4 and TRBJ1-2, with 12 positions matching TRBD1. CDR3 length: 14 amino acids. Unmatched junction bases numbered 9, after V lost 7 bases and J lost 8 bases. Germline CDR1 is SGHNT and CDR2 is YYREEE (reference sequence). CDR3 residues: CASVTGQGAGGYTF. The CDR3 bases are TGTGCCAGCGTAACGGGACAGGGGGCTGGAGGCTACACCTTC.

The chain uses TRBV10-3 and TRBJ1-1; TRBD1 is a possible D gene (5 bases). Trimming stripped 10 bases from V and 4 bases from J, with 16 bases between. CDR1 and CDR2 from the germline V gene are ENHRY and SYGVKD. The CDR3 sequence is 13 residues long. The CDR3 is CATQEIRGTEAFF. The DNA for the CDR3 is TGTGCCACCCAGGAGATTAGGGGCACTGAAGCTTTCTTT.

CDR3 amino acids: CASSRLVGSGTEAFF. Written as DNA, the CDR3 is TGTGCCAGCAGCCGCTTGGTAGGGTCGGGCACTGAAGCTTTCTTT. The rearrangement uses TRBV3-1 (or the pseudogene TRBV3-2) and TRBJ1-1, with D uncertain. Germline V gene data show CDR1 as LGHDT and CDR2 as YNNKEL (reference sequence). The CDR3 totals 15 residues. Trimming took 4 bases from V and 4 from J, leaving 16 bases between them.

The chain employs TRBV27 and TRBJ2-5; perhaps TRBD2 as D (5 bases). The CDR3 consists of 12 residues. CDR1 and CDR2 from the germline V gene are MNHEY and SMNVEV (reference sequence). Trimming stripped 11 bases from V and 5 bases from J, with 15 bases between. The CDR3 sequence is CAAEALNETQYF. In nucleotides, the CDR3 is TGTGCCGCGGAGGCACTTAATGAGACCCAGTACTTC.

The chain carries TRBV7-2 and TRBJ2-2; D unresolved. The germline gives CDR1 SGHTA, CDR2 FQGNSA. Between the trimmed V and J ends, which lost 5 bases and 6 bases, there was a span of 10 bases. The CDR3 spans 13 residues. CDR3 in amino acids: CASSLRRAGELFF. DNA of the CDR3: TGTGCCAGCAGCCTCCGCCGGGCCGGGGAGCTGTTTTTT. Based on the CDR3 plus reference TRBV7-2 and TRBJ2-2, the full variable domain is GAGVSQSPSNKVTEKGKDVELRCDPISGHTALYWYRQSLGQGLEFLIYFQGNSAPDKSGLPSDRFSAERTGGSVSTLTIQRTQQEDSAVYLCASSLRRAGELFFGEGSRLTVL.

The chain links TRBV21-1 to TRBJ2-3; the D call in the table, TRBD2, was not verified against the DNA. TRBV21-1 is noted as a pseudogene. This CDR3 has 16 residues. CDR3 DNA: TGTGCCAGCAGCAAAGAAGCGGGGGGGCTCACAGATACGCAGTATTTT. Its translation: CASSKEAGGLTDTQYF.